What follows are 23 T cell receptor beta chains derived from one specimen sequenced in a study of blood T cell repertoires in COVID-19. The assay was immunoSEQ multiplex PCR, and TCRdb's table has in-frame clones only and misses some. The sample comprises roughly 68,000 clones, approximately 85% of which are singletons, and 20% to 25% rests with the top ten. The sequenced material came from peripheral blood. The receptors stem from a man aged 45-60 years with acute or convalescent COVID-19.

V gene TRBV12-5 combines with J gene TRBJ2-3; TRBD2 matches 8 bases. Germline CDR1 LGHNT, CDR2 FRNRAP. The J segment lost 4 bases and the V segment lost 1 base, leaving 4 bases of the junction unmatched. This CDR3 region has 15 residues. In nucleotides, the CDR3 is TGTGCTAGTGGTTTGGGGGGACTAGTTCCAGATACGCAGTATTTT. Its protein is CASGLGGLVPDTQYF.

The J gene is TRBJ2-3, the V gene TRBV10-1; 13 bases are a match to TRBD2. From germline, CDR1 is WNHNN and CDR2 SYGVQD (reference sequence). The trim removed 6 bases at V and 4 bases at J, leaving 4 bases unmatched. CDR3 size: 15 residues. CDR3 amino acids: CASSPGTSGADTQYF. In nucleotides, the CDR3 is TGCGCCAGCAGCCCCGGGACTAGCGGGGCAGATACGCAGTATTTT.

The chain has TRBV24-1 and TRBJ2-5; 8 bases match TRBD2. V was clipped by 9 bases and J by 2 bases; unmatched bases: 4. Germline CDR1 and CDR2: KGHDR and SFDVKD. The CDR3 consists of 13 residues. The CDR3 reads CATGRGAQETQYF. For the CDR3, the DNA is TGTGCCACCGGGCGGGGGGCACAAGAGACCCAGTACTTC.

The table lists this clone with a count of one. The chain carries TRBV15 and TRBJ1-4, with D hard to call. The CDR3 spans 12 residues. Germline loops: CDR1 LNHNV, CDR2 YYDKDF (reference sequence). Trimming took off 8 bases at V and 7 bases at J, with 11 bases between the two ends. CDR3 sequence reads: CATSTTSEKLFF. For the CDR3, the DNA is TGTGCCACCTCTACTACAAGTGAAAAACTGTTTTTT.

The V call is TRBV29-1, the J call TRBJ1-2; 7 nucleotides line up with TRBD1. V shed 7 bases, J shed 5 bases, and the junction held 7 bases outside the gene matches. The CDR3 loop spans 12 amino acids. CDR1 is SQVTM and CDR2 is ANQGSEA in the germline V gene. The CDR3 sequence is CSGWTGVYGYTF. DNA of the CDR3: TGCAGCGGTTGGACAGGAGTGTATGGCTACACCTTC.

The chain combines TRBV6-4 with TRBJ2-1; 10 bases fit TRBD2. The CDR3 has 15 residues. V lost 3 bases, J lost 4 bases, and 3 bases stayed unmatched. Germline lookup yields CDR1 MRHNA and CDR2 SNTAGT. The CDR3 DNA sequence: TGTGCCAGCAGTGAGGAAGCGGGGGGGTACAATGAGCAGTTCTTC. Protein product: CASSEEAGGYNEQFF.

The V gene is TRBV6-5, the J gene TRBJ1-1, with 7 bases lining up with TRBD1. Trimming at V came to 4 bases and at J to 7 bases, leaving 9 bases not matched to a gene. The CDR3 extends over 14 amino acids. CDR1 MNHEY and CDR2 SVGAGI come from the germline V gene. The CDR3 bases are TGTGCCAGCAGTTCGAAACAGGGGCGGGTTGAAGCTTTCTTT. Protein sequence: CASSSKQGRVEAFF.

The chain links TRBV19 to TRBJ2-1; 8 nucleotides align to TRBD2. This CDR3 contains 15 residues. Germline V lookup: CDR1 LNHDA, CDR2 SQIVND (reference sequence). The V gene end was trimmed by 5 bases and the J gene end by 1 base; junction bases not matched to a gene: 4. CDR3 bases: TGTGCCAGTAGTTTCCAGCGGGGGTCCTACAATGAGCAGTTCTTC. Amino acid sequence: CASSFQRGSYNEQFF.

This clone was counted only a few times. The V and J genes are TRBV20-1 and TRBJ2-7; 7 nucleotides line up with TRBD1. The CDR3 is 15 residues long. CDR1 and CDR2 from the germline V gene are DFQATT and SNEGSKA (reference sequence). V trimming: 3 bases; J trimming: 5 bases; junction bases outside the gene matches: 13. The CDR3 region is CSASGSGGVRHEQYF. The CDR3 DNA follows: TGCAGTGCTAGTGGATCAGGGGGTGTTCGCCACGAGCAGTACTTC.

In the case of this clone: The junction and the germline gene differ at one end; a read error may be behind it. V is TRBV27 and J is TRBJ2-4; maybe TRBD1 (6 bases). The CDR3 sequence is 10 residues long. Germline loops: CDR1 MNHEY, CDR2 SMNVEV (reference sequence). The CDR3: CASSLTGLDF. CDR3 sequence (DNA): TGTGCCAGCAGTTTAACAGGGCTAGACTTC.

The gene calls are TRBV7-3 and TRBJ1-1; no clear D gene. CDR1 SGHTA and CDR2 FQGTGA come from the germline V gene. Trimming removed 5 bases at V and 7 bases at J, with 17 bases between. The CDR3 is 14 amino acids. CDR3 region: CASSPTAHSGEAFF. The DNA for the CDR3 is TGTGCCAGCAGCCCCACCGCACACTCAGGTGAAGCTTTCTTT.

The chain has TRBV6-6 and TRBJ2-3, with D perhaps TRBD1 (5 bases). The CDR3 runs 15 residues. Germline V gene sequence: CDR1 MNHNY, CDR2 SVGAGI (reference sequence). Trimming took 6 bases from V and 5 from J, leaving 18 bases between them. The CDR3 coding sequence is TGTGCCAGCAGAGACAAGGGGATTGGAAGAGATACGCAGTATTTT. It translates to CASRDKGIGRDTQYF.

The chain uses TRBV29-1 and TRBJ2-3, with 12 bases identical to TRBD2. J lost 0 bases, V lost 4 bases, and 5 bases had no gene match. Germline assignment: CDR1 SQVTM and CDR2 ANQGSEA. The CDR3 sequence is 16 residues long. The CDR3 reads CSVARLAGVSTDTQYF. In DNA, the CDR3 is TGCAGCGTTGCAAGACTAGCGGGGGTTAGCACAGATACGCAGTATTTT.

The chain couples TRBV27 to TRBJ1-1; no reliable D call. The V and J ends lost 4 bases and 4 bases respectively, with 10 bases between them. This CDR3 has 13 residues. Germline V gene data show CDR1 as MNHEY and CDR2 as SMNVEV (reference sequence). The CDR3 protein is CASSSLRGTEAFF. CDR3 coding DNA: TGTGCCAGCAGTTCCTTGCGGGGCACTGAAGCTTTCTTT.

The chain employs TRBV7-3 and TRBJ2-4; D is possibly TRBD1 (6 bases). The CDR3 has 16 amino acids. CDR1 SGHTA and CDR2 FQGTGA come from the germline V gene. The V end lost 5 bases, the J end lost 1 base, and 15 bases lay between the germline ends. The CDR3 is CASSPVGTGAKNIQYF. In nucleotides, the CDR3 is TGTGCCAGCAGCCCAGTGGGCACAGGGGCCAAAAACATTCAGTACTTC.

This clone was detected only a few times. The J gene is TRBJ1-1, the V gene TRBV5-1; D ambiguous. The CDR3 extends over 15 amino acids. Looked up from germline, CDR1 is SGHRS and CDR2 is YFSETQ. V shed 0 bases and J shed 1 base, with 10 bases lying between them. CDR3 nucleotides: TGCGCCAGCAGCTTGGCCTCGAGCTCGAACACTGAAGCTTTCTTT. Amino acid sequence: CASSLASSSNTEAFF.

V is TRBV7-3 and J is TRBJ2-1; D is perhaps TRBD1 (6 bases). V lost 5 bases to trimming and J lost 4 bases, with 9 bases between them. The CDR3 has 13 amino acids. Germline CDR1 is SGHTA and CDR2 is FQGTGA. In DNA, the CDR3 is TGTGCCAGCAGCCGTACAGGGTACAATGAGCAGTTCTTC. Amino acids: CASSRTGYNEQFF.

The chain recombines TRBV28 with TRBJ1-2; 10 positions match TRBD1. Per germline, CDR1 MDHEN and CDR2 SYDVKM. Trimming at V came to 6 bases and at J to 5 bases, leaving 9 bases not matched to a gene. The CDR3 is 15 amino acids. CDR3 residues: CASSSGTGEGYGYTF. The CDR3 DNA is TGTGCCAGCAGCTCCGGGACAGGGGAGGGATATGGCTACACCTTC.

The V and J genes are TRBV5-1 and TRBJ1-1; D gene ambiguous. CDR1 is SGHRS and CDR2 is YFSETQ in the germline V gene. CDR3 length: 13 residues. Trimming removed 9 bases from V and 5 bases from J, with 17 bases in between. Here the CDR3 DNA reads TGCGCCAACCTCGTTCGGGGTGGAACTGAAGCTTTCTTT. Translated: CANLVRGGTEAFF.

The rearrangement links TRBV28 to TRBJ2-4; D is unresolved. The germline V gene encodes CDR1 MDHEN and CDR2 SYDVKM. The CDR3 extends over 15 amino acids. Trimming pared 6 bases from V and 0 bases from J, leaving 12 bases between. CDR3 nucleotides: TGTGCCAGCAGCTCCCCACAATTAGCCAAAAACATTCAGTACTTC. It specifies CASSSPQLAKNIQYF.

The rearrangement joins TRBV11-3 to TRBJ2-5; D remains unclear. V shed 5 bases and J shed 2 bases, with 9 bases lying between them. Germline assignment: CDR1 SGHNT and CDR2 YENEEA. The CDR3 contains 13 residues. CDR3 region: CASSPGLQETQYF. CDR3 DNA sequence: TGTGCCAGCAGCCCGGGTCTACAAGAGACCCAGTACTTC.

The rearrangement links TRBV7-3 to TRBJ2-3, with D possibly TRBD2 on 7 matching bases. The CDR3 totals 15 residues. CDR1 and CDR2 (germline): SGHTA, FQGTGA. The V end lost 8 bases, the J end lost 0 bases, and 15 bases lay between the germline ends. The CDR3 region has the DNA TGTGCCAGCCGACGGGGCGGGGGCAGCACAGATACGCAGTATTTT. It translates to CASRRGGGSTDTQYF. The full variable domain, in which reference TRBV7-3 and TRBJ2-3 provide the parts outside the CDR3, is GAGVSQTPSNKVTEKGKYVELRCDPISGHTALYWYRQSLGQGPEFLIYFQGTGAADDSGLPNDRFFAVRPEGSVSTLKIQRTERGDSAVYLCASRRGGGSTDTQYFGPGTRLTVL.

The gene calls are TRBV11-2 and TRBJ2-4, with 8 bases identical to TRBD1. CDR1 is SGHAT, CDR2 FQNNGV, per germline. There are 14 residues in the CDR3. Germline trimming cut 2 bases from V and 9 bases from J; bases unmatched to any gene: 6. The CDR3 sequence is CASSLKDRETIQYF. In DNA form, the CDR3 reads TGTGCCAGCAGCTTAAAGGACAGGGAAACCATTCAGTACTTC.